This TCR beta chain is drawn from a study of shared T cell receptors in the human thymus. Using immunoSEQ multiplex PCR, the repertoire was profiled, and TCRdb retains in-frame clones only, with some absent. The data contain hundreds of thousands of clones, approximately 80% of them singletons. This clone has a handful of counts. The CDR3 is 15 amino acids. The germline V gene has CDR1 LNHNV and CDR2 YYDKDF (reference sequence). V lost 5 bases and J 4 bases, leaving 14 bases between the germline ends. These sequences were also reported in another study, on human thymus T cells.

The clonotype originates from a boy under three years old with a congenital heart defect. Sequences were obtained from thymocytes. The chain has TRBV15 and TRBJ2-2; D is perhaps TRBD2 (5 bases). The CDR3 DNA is TGTGCCACCAGCCCCATGGGAGAAAGCACCGGGGAGCTGTTTTTT. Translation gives CATSPMGESTGELFF. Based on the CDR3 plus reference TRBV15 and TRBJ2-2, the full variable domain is DAMVIQNPRYQVTQFGKPVTLSCSQTLNHNVMYWYQQKSSQAPKLLFHYYDKDFNNEADTPDNFQSRRPNTSFCFLDIRSPGLGDTAMYLCATSPMGESTGELFFGEGSRLTVL.